This T cell receptor (beta chain) emerged from a study of blood T cell repertoires in COVID-19. About the research overall: T cells, B-cell-depleted T cells, or PBMCs supplied cDNA or gDNA.

This clone appeared a few times. The germline V gene has CDR1 ENHRY and CDR2 SYGVKD. The CDR3 length is 17 residues. V was clipped by 3 bases and J by 9 bases, with 24 bases between them. Sequencing used immunoSEQ multiplex PCR; TCRdb keeps in-frame clones, though not all of them. The sample has 310,000 or so clones, over 80% seen once. The recovered donors of Cohort 3 showed two negative PCRs, clearance, or symptom resolution. The sequencing input was PBMCs or T cells enriched from blood (not recorded which). The clonotype originates from a woman aged 18-29 years who had recovered from COVID-19. This rearrangement joins TRBV10-3 to TRBJ2-1, with D possibly matching TRBD2 (5 bases). CDR3 sequence: CAISDLPRRGSKSEQFF. The DNA of the CDR3 is TGTGCCATCAGTGACCTACCTCGCCGGGGTTCTAAATCTGAGCAGTTCTTC.